What follows is one TCR beta chain and its context. Antigen unknown. Germline V gives CDR1 SGHTA, CDR2 FQGNSA. V shed 5 bases and J shed 5 bases, with 12 bases lying between them. The CDR3 spans 13 residues. The record originates from a study of PD-1 blockade in classical Hodgkin lymphoma. Notes on the study in general: While CD8+ TCR diversity did not rise significantly by C4D1, CD4+ TCR diversity did. The authors have not defined what causes the repertoire differences, possibly disease activity or prior therapy.

Every patient was affected by relapse after autologous stem cell transplantation, while exposure to brentuximab vedotin was not uniform. The data were produced by immunoSEQ multiplex PCR, yet TCRdb's version contains in-frame clones alone and is incomplete. The profile shows over 50,000 clones, about two thirds of them singletons. This TCR derives from a human donor with classical Hodgkin lymphoma. The V and J genes are TRBV7-2 and TRBJ1-1, with a tentative D call TRBD1 (5 bases). The sequenced sample was peripheral blood mononuclear cells (PBMCs), obtained before the second cycle of nivolumab. Here the CDR3 DNA reads TGTGCCAGCAGCGTCCAGGGTAGGACTGAAGCTTTCTTT. It specifies CASSVQGRTEAFF. Full variable domain (remainder filled in from reference TRBV7-2 and TRBJ1-1): GAGVSQSPSNKVTEKGKDVELRCDPISGHTALYWYRQSLGQGLEFLIYFQGNSAPDKSGLPSDRFSAERTGGSVSTLTIQRTQQEDSAVYLCASSVQGRTEAFFGQGTRLTVV.